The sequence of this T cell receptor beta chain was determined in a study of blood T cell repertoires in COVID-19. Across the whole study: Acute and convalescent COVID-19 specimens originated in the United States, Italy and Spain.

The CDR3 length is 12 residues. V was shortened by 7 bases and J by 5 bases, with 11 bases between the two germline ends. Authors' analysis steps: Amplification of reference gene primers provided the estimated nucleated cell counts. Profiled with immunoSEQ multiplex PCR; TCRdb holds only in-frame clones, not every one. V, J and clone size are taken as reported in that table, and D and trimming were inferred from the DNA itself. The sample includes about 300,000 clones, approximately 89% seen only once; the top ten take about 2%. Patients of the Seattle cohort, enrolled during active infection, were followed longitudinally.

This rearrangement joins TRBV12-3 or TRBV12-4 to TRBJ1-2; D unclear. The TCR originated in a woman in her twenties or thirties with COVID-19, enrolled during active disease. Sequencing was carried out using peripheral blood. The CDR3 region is CASTVGGYGYTF. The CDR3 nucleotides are TGTGCCAGCACCGTCGGAGGGTATGGCTACACCTTC.